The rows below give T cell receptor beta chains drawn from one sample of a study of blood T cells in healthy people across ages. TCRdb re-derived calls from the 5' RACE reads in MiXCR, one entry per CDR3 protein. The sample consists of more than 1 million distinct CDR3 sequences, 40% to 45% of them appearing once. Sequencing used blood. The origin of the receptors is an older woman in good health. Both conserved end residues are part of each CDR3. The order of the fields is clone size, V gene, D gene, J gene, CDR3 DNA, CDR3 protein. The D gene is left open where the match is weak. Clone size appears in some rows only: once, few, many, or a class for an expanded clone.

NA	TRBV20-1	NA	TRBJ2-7	TGCAGTGTAGACGGGAGAAATTCTTACGAGCAGTACTTC	CSVDGRNSYEQYF
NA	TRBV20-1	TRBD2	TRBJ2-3	TGCAGTGCCATCTCGACTAGCGGGACGACAGATACGCAGTATTTT	CSAISTSGTTDTQYF
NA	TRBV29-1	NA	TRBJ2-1	TGCAGCGCGTCTGGGACGAACTCCTACAATGAGCAGTTCTTC	CSASGTNSYNEQFF
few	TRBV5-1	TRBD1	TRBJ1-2	TGCGCCAGCAGCTGGGGACAGGGACATGGCTACACCTTC	CASSWGQGHGYTF
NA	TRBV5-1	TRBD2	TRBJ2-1	TGCGCCAGCGGCTTGGGGGGGGGAGGAGGTACCAATGAGCAGTTCTTC	CASGLGGGGGTNEQFF
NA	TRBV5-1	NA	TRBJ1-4	TGCGCCAGCAGCAATCGCGCGGATAATGAAAAACTGTTTTTT	CASSNRADNEKLFF
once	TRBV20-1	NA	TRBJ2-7	TGCAGTGCTAGAGATTATAACAGTTCCTACGAGCAGTACTTC	CSARDYNSSYEQYF
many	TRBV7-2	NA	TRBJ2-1	TGTGCCAGCAGTCTTACGACTACCCTCTACAATGAGCAGTTCTTC	CASSLTTTLYNEQFF
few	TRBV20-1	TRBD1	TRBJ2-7	TGCAGTGCTTCGGACAGGGGCGAGGAGCAGTACTTC	CSASDRGEEQYF
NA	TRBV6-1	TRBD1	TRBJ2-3	TGTGCCAGCAGTGCGGACAGGGCCACAGATACGCAGTATTTT	CASSADRATDTQYF
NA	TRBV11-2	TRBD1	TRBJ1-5	TGTGCCAGCAGCCCCGGGACAGGGGGCCCTCAGCCCCAGCATTTT	CASSPGTGGPQPQHF
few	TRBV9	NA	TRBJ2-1	TGTGCCAGCAGTGACAGAAACAATGAGCAGTTCTTC	CASSDRNNEQFF
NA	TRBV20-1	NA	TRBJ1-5	TGCAGTGCTAAAGATATCCCCTTCGAAGCGTGCAGCAATCAGCCCCAGCATTTT	CSAKDIPFEACSNQPQHF
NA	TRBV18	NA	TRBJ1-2	TGTGCCAACTCACCGGGCGCGGGTTACTATGGCTACACCTTC	CANSPGAGYYGYTF
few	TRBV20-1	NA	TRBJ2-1	TGCAGTGCTAGAGAGAGGGGATCCCTCAATGAGCAGTTCTTC	CSARERGSLNEQFF
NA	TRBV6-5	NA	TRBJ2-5	TGTGCCAGCAGTTACCAGGGTTGGGAAGAGACCCAGTACTTC	CASSYQGWEETQYF
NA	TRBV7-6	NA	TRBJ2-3	TGTGCCAGCAGCCTTCAGGAGTCCACAGATACGCAGTATTTT	CASSLQESTDTQYF
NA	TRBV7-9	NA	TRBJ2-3	TGTGCCAGCAGCATGGACTGGGGGGGCACAGATACGCAGTATTTT	CASSMDWGGTDTQYF
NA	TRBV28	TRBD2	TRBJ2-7	TGTGCCAGCAGTTTGGCGATGGGAGGGAGCGGGGACCCACGAAGCTCCTACAATGAGCAGTACTTC	CASSLAMGGSGDPRSSYNEQYF
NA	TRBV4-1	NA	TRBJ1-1	TGCGCCAGCAGGACCCAGGACACAAACACTGAAGCTTTCTTT	CASRTQDTNTEAFF
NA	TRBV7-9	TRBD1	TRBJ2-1	TGTGCCAGCAGCCAAGGGACAGGTAATGTGAATGAGCAGTTCTTC	CASSQGTGNVNEQFF
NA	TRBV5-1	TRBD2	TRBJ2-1	TGCGCCAGCAGCCTTACTACGGGGAGCGGGACCTACAATGAGCAGTTCTTC	CASSLTTGSGTYNEQFF
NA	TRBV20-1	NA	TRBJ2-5	TGCAGTGCCAGAGGGGGGGCCGGAAGGTGGGCCCAGTACTTC	CSARGGAGRWAQYF
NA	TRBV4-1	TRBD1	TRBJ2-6	TGCGCCAGCAGCCACCCCAGGACAGGGGAAAACTCTGGGGCCAACGTCCTGACTTTC	CASSHPRTGENSGANVLTF
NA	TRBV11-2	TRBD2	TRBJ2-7	TGTGCCAGCAGCTGGGCTAGCGGCTACGAGCAGTACTTC	CASSWASGYEQYF
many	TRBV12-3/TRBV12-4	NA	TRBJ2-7	TGTGCCAGCAGGGGGCCTGAACGGTTGCAGTACTTC	CASRGPERLQYF
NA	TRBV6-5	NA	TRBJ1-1	TGTGCCAGCGGGTCAGGGCTTAACACTGAAGCTTTCTTT	CASGSGLNTEAFF
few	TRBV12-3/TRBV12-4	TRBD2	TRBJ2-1	TGTGCCAGCAGTTTAAGGACTAGCGGGACCAATGAGCAGTTCTTC	CASSLRTSGTNEQFF
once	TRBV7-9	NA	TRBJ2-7	TGTGCCAGCAGCCCTCCACAGGGATTCTACGAGCAGTACTTC	CASSPPQGFYEQYF
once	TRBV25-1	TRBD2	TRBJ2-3	TGTGCCAGCAGTGCCTGGACTAGCGGGAGATCAGATACGCAGTATTTT	CASSAWTSGRSDTQYF
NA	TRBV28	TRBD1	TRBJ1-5	TGTGCCAGCAGTCCTACAGGGGGCTGGGGTGGCAATCAGCCCCAGCATTTT	CASSPTGGWGGNQPQHF
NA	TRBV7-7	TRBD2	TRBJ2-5	TGTGCCAGCAGCACCGGGACTAGCGGGGAAGGAGAGACCCAGTACTTC	CASSTGTSGEGETQYF
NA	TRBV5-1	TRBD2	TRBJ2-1	TGCGCCAGCAGCTTGGCCTGGGACATGACTAGCGGGAGGACCAATGAGCAGTTCTTC	CASSLAWDMTSGRTNEQFF
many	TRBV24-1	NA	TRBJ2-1	TGTGCCACCAGTGATTCCTCACCCGGGCTAGCCAATGAGCAGTTCTTC	CATSDSSPGLANEQFF
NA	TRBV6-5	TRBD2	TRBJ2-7	TGTGCCAGCAGTCACACCACTAGCGGGGCCGTGCAGTACTTC	CASSHTTSGAVQYF
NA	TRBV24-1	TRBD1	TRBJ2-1	TGTGCCACCAGTGATCCCCTTGGACAGGGTCCGACCATCAATGAGCAGTTCTTC	CATSDPLGQGPTINEQFF
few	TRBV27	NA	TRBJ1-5	TGTGCCAGCAGTCCGGGACCCTTCCTCAATCAGCCCCAGCATTTT	CASSPGPFLNQPQHF
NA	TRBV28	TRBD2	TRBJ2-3	TGTGCCAGCAGTTTACCGGGAGGGCCAGATACGCAGTATTTT	CASSLPGGPDTQYF
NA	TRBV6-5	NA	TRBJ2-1	TGTGCCAGCAGCAAGAAGGGGGGTGGGAAGTTCTTC	CASSKKGGGKFF
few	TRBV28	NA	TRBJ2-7	TGTGCCAGCAGTTCTTTTGACGAGCAGTACTTC	CASSSFDEQYF
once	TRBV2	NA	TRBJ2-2	TGTGCCAGCAGCCTTAAGACCGTGAACACCGGGGAGCTGTTTTTT	CASSLKTVNTGELFF
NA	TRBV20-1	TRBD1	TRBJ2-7	TGCAGTGCTGGAAGGGACAGCTACTCCTACGAGCAGTACTTC	CSAGRDSYSYEQYF
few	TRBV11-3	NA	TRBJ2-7	TGTGCCAGCAGCGAAACTTCGAGCTCCTACGAGCAGTACTTC	CASSETSSSYEQYF
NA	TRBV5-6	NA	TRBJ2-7	TGTGCCAGCAGCTGGGCCAGCGAGCAGTACTTC	CASSWASEQYF